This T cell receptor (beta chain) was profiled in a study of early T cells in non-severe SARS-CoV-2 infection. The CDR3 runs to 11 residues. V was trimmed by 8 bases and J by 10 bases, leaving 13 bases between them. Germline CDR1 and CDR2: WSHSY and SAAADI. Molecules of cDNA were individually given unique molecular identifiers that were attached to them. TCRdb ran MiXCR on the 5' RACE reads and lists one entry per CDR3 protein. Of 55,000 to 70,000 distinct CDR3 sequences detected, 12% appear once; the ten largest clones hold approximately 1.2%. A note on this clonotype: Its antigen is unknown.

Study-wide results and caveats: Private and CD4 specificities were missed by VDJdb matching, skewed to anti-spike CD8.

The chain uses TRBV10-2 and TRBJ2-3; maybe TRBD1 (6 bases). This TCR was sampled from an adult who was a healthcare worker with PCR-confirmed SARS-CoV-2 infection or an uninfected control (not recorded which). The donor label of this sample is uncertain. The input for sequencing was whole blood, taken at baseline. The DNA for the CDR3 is TGCGCCAGCGGGGGCGGAAGACCGCAGTATTTT. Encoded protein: CASGGGRPQYF.